This T cell receptor (beta chain) was captured in a study of graft-versus-host responses after intestinal transplantation. Study-level background: After anti-thymocyte globulin induction, recipients took tacrolimus and steroids for two to three years.

Trimming took 5 bases from V and 4 from J, leaving 15 bases between them. This CDR3 is 15 amino acids long. Germline V lookup: CDR1 SGHAT, CDR2 FQNNGV. Sequencing used immunoSEQ multiplex PCR; TCRdb keeps in-frame clones, though not all of them. Of tens of thousands of clones detected, about 95% appear once; the ten largest clones hold 1.6%. Sequenced here: PBMCs, sampled about 320 days after intestinal transplant. This sequence joins TRBV11-2 and TRBJ2-1; D might be TRBD2 (5 bases). This TCR derives from a human patient who received an intestinal transplant, so some T cells may come from the graft donor. This CDR3 reads CASSQRVAGYNEQFF. CDR3 nucleotides: TGTGCCAGCAGCCAGAGGGTAGCTGGGTACAATGAGCAGTTCTTC.